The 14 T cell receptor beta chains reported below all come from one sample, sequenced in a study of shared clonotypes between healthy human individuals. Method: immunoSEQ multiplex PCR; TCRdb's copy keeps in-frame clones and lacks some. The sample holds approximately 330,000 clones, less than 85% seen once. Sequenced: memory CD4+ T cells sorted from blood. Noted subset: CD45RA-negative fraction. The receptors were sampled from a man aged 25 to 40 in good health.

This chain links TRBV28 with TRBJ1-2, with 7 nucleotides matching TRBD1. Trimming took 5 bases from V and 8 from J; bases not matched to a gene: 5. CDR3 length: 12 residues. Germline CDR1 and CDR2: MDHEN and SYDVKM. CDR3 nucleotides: TGTGCCAGCAGTACGACAGGGTTGGGCTACACCTTC. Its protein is CASSTTGLGYTF.

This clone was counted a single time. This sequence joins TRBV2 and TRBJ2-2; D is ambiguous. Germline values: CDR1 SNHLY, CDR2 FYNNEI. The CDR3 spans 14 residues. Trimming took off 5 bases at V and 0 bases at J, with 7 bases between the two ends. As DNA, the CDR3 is TGTGCCAGCAGTTGGGATTCGAACACCGGGGAGCTGTTTTTT. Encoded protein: CASSWDSNTGELFF.

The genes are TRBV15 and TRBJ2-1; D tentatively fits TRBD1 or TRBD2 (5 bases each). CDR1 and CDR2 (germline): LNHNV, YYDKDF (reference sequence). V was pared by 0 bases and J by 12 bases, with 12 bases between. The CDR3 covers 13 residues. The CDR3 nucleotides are TGTGCCACCAGCAGAGATCTAGGGGACCCGCAGTTCTTC. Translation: CATSRDLGDPQFF. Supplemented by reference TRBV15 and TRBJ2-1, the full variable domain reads DAMVIQNPRYQVTQFGKPVTLSCSQTLNHNVMYWYQQKSSQAPKLLFHYYDKDFNNEADTPDNFQSRRPNTSFCFLDIRSPGLGDTAMYLCATSRDLGDPQFFGPGTRLTVL.

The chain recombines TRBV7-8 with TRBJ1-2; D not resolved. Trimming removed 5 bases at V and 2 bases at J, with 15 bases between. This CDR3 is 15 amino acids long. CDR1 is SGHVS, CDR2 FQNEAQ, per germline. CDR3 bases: TGTGCCAGCAGCCGCGGGAGGGCACTGAACTATGGCTACACCTTC. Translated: CASSRGRALNYGYTF. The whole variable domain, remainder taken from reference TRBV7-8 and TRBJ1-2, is GAGVSQSPRYKVAKRGQDVALRCDPISGHVSLFWYQQALGQGPEFLTYFQNEAQLDKSGLPSDRFFAERPEGSVSTLKIQRTQQEDSAVYLCASSRGRALNYGYTFGSGTRLTVV.

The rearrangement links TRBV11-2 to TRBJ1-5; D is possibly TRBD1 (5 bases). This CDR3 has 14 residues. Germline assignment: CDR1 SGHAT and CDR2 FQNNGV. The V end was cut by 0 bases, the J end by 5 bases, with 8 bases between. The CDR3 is CASSLEVGDQPQHF. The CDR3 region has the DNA TGTGCCAGCAGCTTAGAGGTAGGGGATCAGCCCCAGCATTTT.

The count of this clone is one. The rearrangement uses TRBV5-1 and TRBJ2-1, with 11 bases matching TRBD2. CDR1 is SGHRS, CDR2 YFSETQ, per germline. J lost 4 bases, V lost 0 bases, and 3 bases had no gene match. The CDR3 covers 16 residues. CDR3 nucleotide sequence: TGCGCCAGCAGCTTGGGGACTAGCGGGTATTACAATGAGCAGTTCTTC. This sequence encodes CASSLGTSGYYNEQFF.

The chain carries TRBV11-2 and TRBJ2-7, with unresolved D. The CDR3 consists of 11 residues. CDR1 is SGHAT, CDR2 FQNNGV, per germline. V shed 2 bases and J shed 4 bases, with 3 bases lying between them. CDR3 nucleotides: TGTGCCAGCAGCTTATTGTACGAGCAGTACTTC. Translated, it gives CASSLLYEQYF.

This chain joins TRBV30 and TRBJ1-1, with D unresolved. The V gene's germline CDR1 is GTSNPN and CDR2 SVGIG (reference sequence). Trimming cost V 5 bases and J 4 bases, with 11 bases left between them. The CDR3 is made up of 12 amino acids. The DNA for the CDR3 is TGTGCCTGGGAGGGTCGGTCCACTGAAGCTTTCTTT. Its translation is CAWEGRSTEAFF.

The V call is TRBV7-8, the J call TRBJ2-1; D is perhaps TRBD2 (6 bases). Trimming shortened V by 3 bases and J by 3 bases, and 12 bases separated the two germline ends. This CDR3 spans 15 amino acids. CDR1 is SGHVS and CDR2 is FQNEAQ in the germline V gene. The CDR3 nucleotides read TGTGCCAGCAGCTTTCTAGCGCTTGACTACAATGAGCAGTTCTTC. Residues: CASSFLALDYNEQFF. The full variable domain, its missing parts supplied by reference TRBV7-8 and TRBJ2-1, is GAGVSQSPRYKVAKRGQDVALRCDPISGHVSLFWYQQALGQGPEFLTYFQNEAQLDKSGLPSDRFFAERPEGSVSTLKIQRTQQEDSAVYLCASSFLALDYNEQFFGPGTRLTVL.

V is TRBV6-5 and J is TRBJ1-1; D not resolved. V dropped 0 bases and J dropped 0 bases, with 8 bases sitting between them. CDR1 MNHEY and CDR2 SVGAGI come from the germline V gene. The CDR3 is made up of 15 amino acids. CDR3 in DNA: TGTGCCAGCAGTTACTCGCCGGGCATGAACACTGAAGCTTTCTTT. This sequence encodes CASSYSPGMNTEAFF.

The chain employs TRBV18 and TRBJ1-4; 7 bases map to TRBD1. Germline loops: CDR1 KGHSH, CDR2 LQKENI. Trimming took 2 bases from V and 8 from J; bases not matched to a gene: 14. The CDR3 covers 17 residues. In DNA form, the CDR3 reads TGTGCCAGCTCACCATATCTACAGGACAGGATTGCCGAAAAACTGTTTTTT. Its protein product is CASSPYLQDRIAEKLFF.

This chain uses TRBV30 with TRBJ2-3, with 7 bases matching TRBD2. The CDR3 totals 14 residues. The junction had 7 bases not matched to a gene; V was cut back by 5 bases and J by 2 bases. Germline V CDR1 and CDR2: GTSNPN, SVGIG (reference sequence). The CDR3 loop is CAWLLATNTDTQYF. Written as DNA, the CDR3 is TGTGCCTGGCTACTAGCGACTAACACAGATACGCAGTATTTT.

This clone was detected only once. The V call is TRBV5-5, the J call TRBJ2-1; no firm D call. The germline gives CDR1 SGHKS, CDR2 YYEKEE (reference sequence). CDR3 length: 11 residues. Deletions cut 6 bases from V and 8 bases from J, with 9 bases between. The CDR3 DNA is TGTGCCAGCACGGGTCTGGATGAGCAGTTCTTC. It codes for CASTGLDEQFF.

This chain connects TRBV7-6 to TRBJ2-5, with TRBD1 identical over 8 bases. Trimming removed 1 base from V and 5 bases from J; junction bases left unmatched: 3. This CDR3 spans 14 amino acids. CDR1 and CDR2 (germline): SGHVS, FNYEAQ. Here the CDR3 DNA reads TGTGCCAGCAGCTTAGGGACAGGGCTGGAGACCCAGTACTTC. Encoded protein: CASSLGTGLETQYF.